This entry lists 16 T cell receptor beta chains sequenced from one sample in a study of cytomegalovirus exposure and HLA in healthy donors. 60 Vbeta and 13 Jbeta primers were used in PCR. Profiling relied on immunoSEQ multiplex PCR, and the TCRdb table lists in-frame clones only, not all of them. In all, the sample yields about 96,000 clones. The sequenced sample consisted of PBMCs. The receptors shown here come from a woman younger than 45 in good health and CMV-seronegative.

The V and J genes are TRBV19 and TRBJ1-1; D not resolved. Germline V lookup: CDR1 LNHDA, CDR2 SQIVND (reference sequence). The ends were cut back, 8 bases at V and 2 bases at J, with 12 bases in the middle. This CDR3 has 13 amino acids. This chain's CDR3 is CASSDTGNTEAFF. In DNA form, the CDR3 reads TGTGCCAGTTCGGATACGGGTAACACTGAAGCTTTCTTT. The whole variable domain, remainder taken from reference TRBV19 and TRBJ1-1, is DGGITQSPKYLFRKEGQNVTLSCEQNLNHDAMYWYRQDPGQGLRLIYYSQIVNDFQKGDIAEGYSVSREKKESFPLTVTSAQKNPTAFYLCASSDTGNTEAFFGQGTRLTVV.

The chain joins TRBV5-4 to TRBJ2-2; perhaps TRBD1 as D (5 bases). The CDR3 extends over 13 amino acids. Trimming left V 0 bases short and J 6 bases short, with 6 bases between. The germline gives CDR1 SGHNT, CDR2 YYREEE (reference sequence). The chain's CDR3 is CASSLVGPGELFF. The CDR3 nucleotides are TGTGCCAGCAGCTTGGTGGGGCCCGGGGAGCTGTTTTTT.

The J gene is TRBJ1-1, the V gene TRBV10-3; D is unclear. The V and J ends lost 4 bases and 1 base respectively, with 7 bases between them. The germline V gene has CDR1 ENHRY and CDR2 SYGVKD. CDR3 size: 13 residues. The CDR3 coding sequence is TGTGCCATCAGTGTTTCGGGGAACACTGAAGCTTTCTTT. Its protein is CAISVSGNTEAFF.

The chain is built from TRBV7-9 and TRBJ1-5; TRBD1 matches at 7 bases. From germline, CDR1 is SEHNR and CDR2 FQNEAQ (reference sequence). J was trimmed by 7 bases and V by 5 bases; bases with no gene match: 8. The CDR3 contains 14 residues. The CDR3 bases are TGTGCCAGCAGCCTTGACAGGGAAAGCCAGCCCCAGCATTTT. Residues: CASSLDRESQPQHF. The variable domain in full, with the rest retrieved from reference TRBV7-9 and TRBJ1-5, is DTGVSQNPRHKITKRGQNVTFRCDPISEHNRLYWYRQTLGQGPEFLTYFQNEAQLEKSRLLSDRFSAERPKGSFSTLEIQRTEQGDSAMYLCASSLDRESQPQHFGDGTRLSIL.

In regard to this clone: This same CDR3 is encoded by further DNA sequences in the sample. V gene TRBV5-1 combines with J gene TRBJ2-5; TRBD1 agrees at 9 bases. Germline trimming cut 4 bases from V and 5 bases from J; bases unmatched to any gene: 6. Germline V gene sequence: CDR1 SGHRS, CDR2 YFSETQ. The CDR3 is 14 amino acids. The CDR3 is CASSPGQGRETQYF. The CDR3 nucleotides read TGCGCCAGCAGCCCGGGACAGGGAAGGGAGACCCAGTACTTC. Using reference TRBV5-1 and TRBJ2-5 for the parts outside the CDR3, the full variable domain is KAGVTQTPRYLIKTRGQQVTLSCSPISGHRSVSWYQQTPGQGLQFLFEYFSETQRNKGNFPGRFSGRQFSNSRSEMNVSTLELGDSALYLCASSPGQGRETQYFGPGTRLLVL.

This rearrangement joins TRBV6-1 to TRBJ1-2; TRBD1 matches at 9 bases. The CDR3 extends over 15 amino acids. The germline V gene has CDR1 MNHNS and CDR2 SASEGT. The junction had 9 bases not matched to a gene; V was cut back by 6 bases and J by 4 bases. The CDR3 loop reads CASSLQGAPVYGYTF. The CDR3 DNA reads TGTGCCAGCAGCCTACAGGGGGCTCCCGTCTATGGCTACACCTTC.

The rearrangement joins TRBV18 to TRBJ1-1, with D unclear. This CDR3 is built from 14 residues. The V end lost 4 bases, the J end lost 0 bases, and 9 bases lay between the germline ends. Germline V gives CDR1 KGHSH, CDR2 LQKENI. The CDR3 reads CASSLPTVNTEAFF. The CDR3 DNA follows: TGTGCCAGCTCACTACCGACTGTGAACACTGAAGCTTTCTTT.

This chain connects TRBV10-3 to TRBJ2-1; 10 bases are shared with TRBD2. This CDR3 has 15 amino acids. Germline lookup yields CDR1 ENHRY and CDR2 SYGVKD. Losses at the gene ends were 5 bases for V and 5 bases for J; bases not matched to a gene: 6. CDR3 loop: CAISQTSGWDNEQFF. CDR3 coding DNA: TGTGCCATCAGTCAGACTAGCGGGTGGGACAATGAGCAGTTCTTC.

The gene calls are TRBV5-4 and TRBJ2-6; D possibly corresponds to TRBD1 (6 bases). The germline CDR1 and CDR2 sequences are SGHNT and YYREEE (reference sequence). V was shortened by 2 bases and J by 0 bases, with 6 bases between the two germline ends. The CDR3 consists of 15 residues. In DNA form, the CDR3 reads TGTGCCAGCAGCTTACAGGGCTCTGGGGCCAACGTCCTGACTTTC. Its protein is CASSLQGSGANVLTF.

The V gene is TRBV6-1, the J gene TRBJ2-1; 8 nucleotides align to TRBD2. V was pared by 2 bases and J by 6 bases, with 6 bases of the junction left unmatched. The CDR3 covers 15 residues. From germline, CDR1 is MNHNS and CDR2 SASEGT. The CDR3 region has the DNA TGTGCCAGCAGTGAACATTCTAGCGGGTTCAATGAGCAGTTCTTC. Residues: CASSEHSSGFNEQFF.

The chain joins TRBV27 to TRBJ1-2; 7 positions match TRBD1. The length of the CDR3 is 14 residues. V lost 5 bases and J lost 2; bases outside the gene matches: 5. Germline values: CDR1 MNHEY, CDR2 SMNVEV (reference sequence). The CDR3 DNA is TGTGCCAGCAGTCCTCCGACAGGGAACTATGGCTACACCTTC. Its translation: CASSPPTGNYGYTF.

The genes are TRBV9 and TRBJ1-2; D call uncertain. CDR3 length: 16 amino acids. Germline V gene sequence: CDR1 SGDLS, CDR2 YYNGEE. Trimming cost V 2 bases and J 4 bases, with 18 bases left between them. CDR3 sequence (DNA): TGTGCCAGCAGCGTTAACCGTGCGGGTTATAGCTATGGCTACACCTTC. As protein: CASSVNRAGYSYGYTF.

The V and J genes are TRBV4-1 and TRBJ1-2; 7 bases agree with TRBD1. The germline CDR1 and CDR2 sequences are MGHRA and YSYEKL. This CDR3 is 14 amino acids long. J was trimmed by 7 bases and V by 4 bases; bases with no gene match: 9. The CDR3 coding sequence is TGCGCCAGCAGCCTTACCCGGGACAGTCGTGGCTACACCTTC. Translated, it gives CASSLTRDSRGYTF.

This sequence joins TRBV11-2 and TRBJ2-3, with D maybe TRBD2 (6 bases). Between the trimmed V and J ends, which lost 4 bases and 6 bases, there was a span of 8 bases. CDR1 is SGHAT, CDR2 FQNNGV, per germline. The CDR3 is 12 residues long. CDR3 sequence reads: CASSWGVDTQYF. The CDR3 DNA is TGTGCCAGCAGCTGGGGGGTGGATACGCAGTATTTT.

This chain joins TRBV6-1 and TRBJ2-7; 10 bases line up with TRBD1. Losses at the gene ends were 1 base for V and 0 bases for J; bases not matched to a gene: 3. Per the germline V gene, CDR1 is MNHNS and CDR2 is SASEGT. The length of the CDR3 is 16 residues. The DNA for the CDR3 is TGTGCCAGCAGTGAAGGGACAGGGGGAAGCTCCTACGAGCAGTACTTC. It translates to CASSEGTGGSSYEQYF.

The chain is built from TRBV2 and TRBJ1-2; D is unresolved. The CDR3 contains 15 residues. CDR1 SNHLY and CDR2 FYNNEI come from the germline V gene. Trimming took off 3 bases at V and 4 bases at J, with 15 bases between the two ends. DNA of the CDR3: TGTGCCAGCAGTGAGTCCGGGTATTATGGCTATGGCTACACCTTC. It codes for CASSESGYYGYGYTF.